The source of this T cell receptor (beta chain) is a study of shared clonotypes between healthy human individuals. V shed 8 bases, J shed 5 bases, and the junction held 12 bases outside the gene matches. The CDR3 runs to 15 residues. In regard to this clone: Antigen specificity is unknown.

Produced via immunoSEQ multiplex PCR; TCRdb's table is partial and in-frame only. The table shows more than 1 million clones, with more than 75% occurring only once. Study-wide results and limits: Naive subsets typically showed greater estimated richness than memory subsets. Several donors shared approximately 5% of their naive CD4 clonotypes.

Nashville, Tennessee was home to all donors, each a Caucasian adult. A CD45RA-negative memory subset and a CD45RA+ naive subset were separated from the CD4+ cells. Sequencing input: memory CD4+ T cells from PBMCs. Subset denoted: CD45RA-negative fraction. The chain combines TRBV5-3 with TRBJ2-3, with TRBD1 identical over 9 bases. TRBV5-3 falls under the ORF class, with uncertain function. The sequence derives from a man aged 18-30 years in good health. Some clones in this sample may be carry-over from other donors' samples. The chain's CDR3 is CASHPGTGHKDTQYF. Here the CDR3 DNA reads TGTGCCAGTCACCCGGGGACAGGGCATAAAGATACGCAGTATTTT.